This entry lists 5 T cell receptor beta chains sequenced from one sample in a study of shared clonotypes between healthy human individuals. The data were produced by immunoSEQ multiplex PCR, yet TCRdb's version contains in-frame clones alone and is incomplete. The sample has over a million clones, 95% to 99% seen once. Sequencing was performed on naive CD4+ T cells sorted from blood. Subset here: CD45RA+ positively selected. Source of these receptors: a man between 25 and 39 years old in good health.

The J gene is TRBJ2-2, the V gene TRBV4-3; 11 bases fit TRBD2. Germline V CDR1 and CDR2: LGHNA, YSLEER. The CDR3 runs to 17 residues. Losses at the gene ends were 3 bases for V and 0 bases for J; bases not matched to a gene: 3. The CDR3, as DNA: TGCGCCAGCAGCCAGGTAGCGGGAGGGCCGAACACCGGGGAGCTGTTTTTT. Protein sequence: CASSQVAGGPNTGELFF.

The chain combines TRBV15 with TRBJ2-7, with D perhaps matching TRBD1 or TRBD2 (8 bases each). This CDR3 contains 18 residues. The V gene lost 0 bases and the J gene lost 7 bases, with 25 bases spanning the gap. In germline, CDR1 is LNHNV, CDR2 YYDKDF (reference sequence). The CDR3 sequence is CATSRDRGGQGASREQYF. CDR3 DNA sequence: TGTGCCACCAGCAGAGACCGCGGGGGGCAGGGGGCCTCGAGGGAGCAGTACTTC.

The V call is TRBV28, the J call TRBJ2-7; weak D call: TRBD2 (6 bases). The CDR3 sequence is 14 residues long. The germline V gene has CDR1 MDHEN and CDR2 SYDVKM. Trimming cost V 2 bases and J 0 bases, with 8 bases left between them. The CDR3 loop is CASSLAGNSYEQYF. CDR3 coding DNA: TGTGCCAGCAGTTTAGCGGGGAACTCCTACGAGCAGTACTTC. The variable domain in full, with the rest retrieved from reference TRBV28 and TRBJ2-7, is DVKVTQSSRYLVKRTGEKVFLECVQDMDHENMFWYRQDPGLGLRLIYFSYDVKMKEKGDIPEGYSVSREKKERFSLILESASTNQTSMYLCASSLAGNSYEQYFGPGTRLTVT.

J is TRBJ1-1 and V is TRBV5-1, with TRBD1 matching 7 bases. Germline V gene sequence: CDR1 SGHRS, CDR2 YFSETQ. This CDR3 contains 17 residues. V dropped 2 bases and J dropped 3; count of bases not matched to a gene: 13. CDR3: CASSLSPTGASHTEAFF. CDR3 nucleotides: TGCGCCAGCAGCTTATCCCCTACAGGGGCGTCGCACACTGAAGCTTTCTTT.

The CDR3 DNA reads as TGTGCCAGCAGCGCATCGGGACGGAATATGAACACTGAAGCTTTCTTT. Its protein product is CASSASGRNMNTEAFF. The chain joins TRBV9 to TRBJ1-1; a possible D gene is TRBD1 (5 bases). Germline V CDR1 and CDR2: SGDLS, YYNGEE. The CDR3 runs 16 residues. Trimming stripped 3 bases from V and 0 bases from J, with 15 bases between.